The 26 T cell receptor beta chains below come from one sample, sequenced in a study of neurological immune-mediated disorders. TCRdb passed the 5' RACE reads through MiXCR, listing each CDR3 protein once. The sample has 50,000 to 65,000 distinct CDR3 sequences; roughly 3.5% are singletons. Sequencing was done on a sample of PBMCs. The source of these receptors is a man aged 25 to 40 with multiple sclerosis.

Ten or more counts support this clonotype. This chain uses TRBV7-6 with TRBJ2-3; 9 bases are a match to TRBD1. The CDR3 is 15 residues long. J was trimmed by 2 bases and V by 5 bases; bases with no gene match: 5. Germline assignment: CDR1 SGHVS and CDR2 FNYEAQ. This chain's CDR3 is CASSRDRVTTDTQYF. The CDR3 bases are TGTGCCAGCAGCCGGGACAGGGTTACCACAGATACGCAGTATTTT.

This clonotype was observed many times. The rearrangement links TRBV3-1 to TRBJ2-1, with D tentatively TRBD2 (6 bases). CDR3 length: 20 residues. In germline, CDR1 is LGHDT, CDR2 YNNKEL (reference sequence). V shed 0 bases and J shed 2 bases, with 23 bases lying between them. DNA of the CDR3: TGTGCCAGCAGCCAAGATCCAAGATCAGAGCTGGGGGGTCCCTACAATGAGCAGTTCTTC. Translated, it gives CASSQDPRSELGGPYNEQFF.

This clonotype has ten or more counts. The rearrangement links TRBV5-1 to TRBJ1-1, with unresolved D. The V gene's germline CDR1 is SGHRS and CDR2 YFSETQ. V dropped 0 bases and J dropped 0 bases, with 9 bases sitting between them. This CDR3 region has 15 residues. The CDR3 loop reads CASSLDGVMNTEAFF. CDR3 nucleotides: TGCGCCAGCAGCTTGGACGGGGTAATGAACACTGAAGCTTTCTTT.

Ten or more counts support this clonotype. The chain joins TRBV20-1 to TRBJ2-7; no definite D call. Germline V lookup: CDR1 DFQATT, CDR2 SNEGSKA (reference sequence). The CDR3 runs 12 residues. V lost 2 bases to trimming and J lost 7 bases, with 12 bases between them. CDR3 region: CSARPIGREQYF. In nucleotides, the CDR3 is TGCAGTGCTAGACCCATCGGGCGGGAGCAGTACTTC.

This clonotype was counted a few times. One end of the junction is discordant with germline, which a read error may explain. J is TRBJ1-5 and V is TRBV10-2; TRBD1 agrees at 7 bases. Germline V lookup: CDR1 WSHSY, CDR2 SAAADI. The CDR3 has 15 amino acids. CDR3 nucleotides: TGCGCCAGCAGTGACCAATCGACAGGGAATCAGCCCCAGAATTTT. This sequence encodes CASSDQSTGNQPQNF.

This clonotype was recorded many times. CDR3 nucleotide sequence: TGTGCCAGCAGCCCACCTAGCGGGTCTCCCTACGAGCAGTACTTC. Encoded protein: CASSPPSGSPYEQYF. This sequence joins TRBV12-3 or TRBV12-4 and TRBJ2-7, with 8 positions matching TRBD2. The J segment lost 2 bases and the V segment lost 6 bases, leaving 9 bases of the junction unmatched. CDR3 size: 15 residues.

This clonotype was seen repeatedly, ten times or more. The V and J genes are TRBV6-6 and TRBJ2-7, with 8 bases matching TRBD2. This CDR3 has 18 amino acids. Trimming removed 5 bases from V and 0 bases from J; junction bases left unmatched: 15. CDR1 is MNHNY, CDR2 SVGAGI, per germline (reference sequence). CDR3 residues: CASSVPREGGSGSYEQYF. The CDR3 nucleotides read TGTGCCAGCAGTGTTCCCCGGGAGGGCGGGAGTGGCTCCTACGAGCAGTACTTC.

This clonotype showed up just a few times. The rearrangement uses TRBV27 and TRBJ2-7; D possibly matches TRBD1 or TRBD2 (6 bases each). The germline V gene encodes CDR1 MNHEY and CDR2 SMNVEV (reference sequence). The CDR3 extends over 15 amino acids. Trimming cost V 6 bases and J 7 bases, with 22 bases left between them. The CDR3 coding sequence is TGTGCCAGCAGCCCTAACCCGACCGGGGGCAAAGAGCAGTACTTC. Amino acid sequence: CASSPNPTGGKEQYF.

This clonotype was counted at least ten times. The chain combines TRBV6-1 with TRBJ1-1, with D possibly being TRBD1 (5 bases). Germline V gene lookup returns CDR1 MNHNS and CDR2 SASEGT. Trimming cost V 3 bases and J 8 bases, with 10 bases left between them. CDR3 length equals 12 residues. The CDR3: CASSDKRDEAFF. CDR3 sequence (DNA): TGTGCCAGCAGTGATAAGAGGGACGAAGCTTTCTTT.

A word on this clonotype: No conserved phenylalanine or tryptophan ends this CDR3, so it is likely a read error. The chain joins TRBV5-6 to TRBJ2-7; no clear D gene. The CDR3 sequence is 14 residues long. Trimming pared 3 bases from V and 0 bases from J, leaving 10 bases between. Germline CDR1 is SGHDT and CDR2 is YYEEEE. The CDR3 coding sequence is TGTGCCAGCAGCTACGACGGTAGCTCCTACGAGCAGTACAAC. Translating it yields CASSYDGSSYEQYN.

This clonotype was picked up many times. The chain has TRBV20-1 and TRBJ2-1, with a tentative D call TRBD2 (7 bases). Trimming took off 6 bases at V and 2 bases at J, with 14 bases between the two ends. Per germline, CDR1 DFQATT and CDR2 SNEGSKA (reference sequence). CDR3 size: 14 residues. CDR3 amino acids: CSAGRGGPYNEQFF. The DNA of the CDR3 is TGCAGTGCCGGTAGGGGGGGGCCCTACAATGAGCAGTTCTTC.

The sample holds a few counts of this clonotype. This rearrangement joins TRBV11-2 to TRBJ2-1; 8 nucleotides match TRBD2. Germline loops: CDR1 SGHAT, CDR2 FQNNGV. The CDR3 covers 15 residues. Losses at the gene ends were 5 bases for V and 7 bases for J; bases not matched to a gene: 10. CDR3 coding DNA: TGTGCCAGCAGCATCGGGACTAGATCATTTAATGAGCAGTTCTTC. As protein: CASSIGTRSFNEQFF.

At least ten counts were recorded for this clonotype. The genes are TRBV29-1 and TRBJ2-7, with TRBD1 matching over 9 bases. Germline V CDR1 and CDR2: SQVTM, ANQGSEA. Losses at the gene ends were 7 bases for V and 0 bases for J; bases not matched to a gene: 10. CDR3 length: 15 amino acids. As DNA, the CDR3 is TGCAGCGCCGACTCGGGACAGGGAGACTCCTACGAGCAGTACTTC. This encodes CSADSGQGDSYEQYF.

This clonotype appeared many times. The gene calls are TRBV9 and TRBJ2-3; 10 bases agree with TRBD2. Germline V lookup: CDR1 SGDLS, CDR2 YYNGEE. The CDR3 totals 19 residues. V trimming: 0 bases; J trimming: 4 bases; junction bases outside the gene matches: 14. Here the CDR3 DNA reads TGTGCCAGCAGCGTAGTCGGGCTAGCGGGGGCGTTGGGGGCAGATACGCAGTATTTT. Its protein is CASSVVGLAGALGADTQYF.

There are many counts of this clonotype. J is TRBJ2-7 and V is TRBV15; D remains unclear. The CDR3 sequence is 12 residues long. V lost 5 bases and J lost 6, with 11 bases in between. Germline CDR1 LNHNV, CDR2 YYDKDF (reference sequence). CDR3 sequence (DNA): TGTGCCACCAGCGCCCCAGAGGCCGAGCAGTACTTC. This gives the protein CATSAPEAEQYF.

This clonotype was picked up many times. The rearrangement joins TRBV12-3 or TRBV12-4 to TRBJ2-6; D unresolved. The CDR3 is 15 amino acids. With 5 bases removed from V and 0 bases from J, the gap between germline ends came to 8 bases. The CDR3 reads CASSASSSGANVLTF. Written as DNA, the CDR3 is TGTGCCAGCAGTGCGAGCTCCTCTGGGGCCAACGTCCTGACTTTC.

This clonotype was counted many times. The rearrangement joins TRBV29-1 to TRBJ2-2; 10 nucleotides line up with TRBD2. The V gene's germline CDR1 is SQVTM and CDR2 ANQGSEA. The CDR3 totals 15 residues. V trimming: 2 bases; J trimming: 4 bases; junction bases outside the gene matches: 4. CDR3 sequence: CSVELAGVGTGELFF. CDR3 in DNA: TGCAGCGTTGAACTAGCGGGAGTTGGCACCGGGGAGCTGTTTTTT.

This clonotype was detected many times. CDR3 protein: CASSPAGTGSRNTIYF. The DNA for the CDR3 is TGTGCCAGCAGTCCCGCCGGGACAGGCTCGCGAAACACCATATATTTT. The chain uses TRBV6-5 and TRBJ1-3; 8 bases map to TRBD1. This CDR3 is built from 16 residues. Trimming removed 5 bases from V and 5 bases from J; junction bases left unmatched: 11. Germline values: CDR1 MNHEY, CDR2 SVGAGI.

This clonotype was detected many times. V and J are TRBV11-2 and TRBJ2-3; the D gene is possibly TRBD2 (7 bases). This CDR3 comprises 16 residues. Trimming left V 3 bases short and J 3 bases short, with 16 bases between. Germline CDR1 SGHAT, CDR2 FQNNGV. In nucleotides, the CDR3 is TGTGCCAGCAGCTTGCCCCGGGGGGCTGGGACAGATACGCAGTATTTT. Protein product: CASSLPRGAGTDTQYF.

With regard to this clonotype: The missing conserved phenylalanine or tryptophan at the end of this CDR3 makes a read error likely. The V gene is TRBV20-1, the J gene TRBJ2-1, with D uncertain. V was shortened by 3 bases and J by 2 bases, with 11 bases between the two germline ends. The CDR3 is 14 amino acids. CDR1 and CDR2 from the germline V gene are DFQATT and SNEGSKA (reference sequence). The CDR3 loop is CSASRSSAYNEQFC. DNA of the CDR3: TGCAGTGCTAGCCGTAGCAGTGCCTACAATGAGCAGTTCTGC.

The sample holds many counts of this clonotype. CDR3 nucleotides: TGTGCCAGCAGCTTAGGCTCTAGCTGGTGGGCAGATACGCAGTATTTT. The encoded protein is CASSLGSSWWADTQYF. This chain connects TRBV7-2 to TRBJ2-3; possible D gene TRBD2, 5 bases. The CDR3 has 16 amino acids. Germline loops: CDR1 SGHTA, CDR2 FQGNSA. Trimming took 1 base from V and 4 from J, leaving 15 bases between them.

This clonotype has a count of ten or more. This chain links TRBV3-1 with TRBJ2-1; 11 bases fit TRBD2. Germline V gene lookup returns CDR1 LGHDT and CDR2 YNNKEL (reference sequence). Trimming cost V 1 base and J 5 bases; bases outside gene matches: 1. This CDR3 is built from 15 residues. The DNA of the CDR3 is TGTGCCAGCAGCCAAGTAGCGGGGGGGAACAATGAGCAGTTCTTC. It is translated as CASSQVAGGNNEQFF.

At least ten counts were recorded for this clonotype. The J gene is TRBJ2-2, the V gene TRBV7-8; the match to TRBD1 covers 7 bases. The CDR3 consists of 15 residues. Looked up from germline, CDR1 is SGHVS and CDR2 is FQNEAQ. V gave up 5 bases and J gave up 2 bases; unmatched junction bases: 5. The CDR3 region has the DNA TGTGCCAGCAGCACCCGACAGGGTAACACCGGGGAGCTGTTTTTT. Protein: CASSTRQGNTGELFF.

This clonotype was counted ten times or more. The J gene is TRBJ1-1, the V gene TRBV7-2; TRBD1 matches at 9 bases. With V trimmed by 3 bases and J by 10 bases, 6 bases remained unmatched. The CDR3 spans 13 residues. Germline V gene lookup returns CDR1 SGHTA and CDR2 FQGNSA. CDR3 region: CASSFRTGDGAFF. The CDR3 nucleotides read TGTGCCAGCAGCTTTCGGACAGGGGACGGAGCTTTCTTT.

This clonotype occurred many times. This chain joins TRBV20-1 and TRBJ2-3; D gene ambiguous. CDR1 is DFQATT and CDR2 is SNEGSKA in the germline V gene (reference sequence). CDR3 size: 13 residues. V was trimmed by 6 bases and J by 1 base, leaving 11 bases between them. In DNA, the CDR3 is TGCAGTGCCCAGATTTCTGGCACAGATACGCAGTATTTT. It is translated as CSAQISGTDTQYF.

This clonotype was detected a few times. The rearrangement links TRBV7-6 to TRBJ2-2; no firm D call. V lost 6 bases and J lost 5, with 10 bases in between. This CDR3 is built from 13 residues. Germline V gene lookup returns CDR1 SGHVS and CDR2 FNYEAQ. CDR3 in amino acids: CASSLTKTGELFF. The CDR3 nucleotides are TGTGCCAGCAGTTTAACAAAAACCGGGGAGCTGTTTTTT.